These 18 T cell receptor beta chains originate from one sample sequenced in a study of cytomegalovirus exposure and HLA in healthy donors. Researchers ran the PCR with 60 Vbeta and 13 Jbeta primers. Method: immunoSEQ multiplex PCR; TCRdb's copy keeps in-frame clones and lacks some. Seen here are fewer than 65,000 clones, approximately 75% observed once, and the top ten hold roughly 3.4%. Material: PBMCs. The receptors originated from a woman in her thirties or forties in good health and CMV-seropositive.

The chain is built from TRBV6-1 and TRBJ1-5; D not certain. Trimming stripped 0 bases from V and 2 bases from J, with 11 bases between. Per the germline V gene, CDR1 is MNHNS and CDR2 is SASEGT. This CDR3 has 16 residues. CDR3 in amino acids: CASSEALSRGNQPQHF. The CDR3 DNA reads TGTGCCAGCAGTGAAGCGCTCTCACGCGGCAATCAGCCCCAGCATTTT.

This clone was observed a single time. The rearrangement uses TRBV10-3 and TRBJ1-5; D is undetermined. V dropped 2 bases and J dropped 6 bases, with 8 bases sitting between them. This CDR3 is 13 amino acids long. Germline loops: CDR1 ENHRY, CDR2 SYGVKD. The CDR3 protein is CAISEPGAQPQHF. As DNA, the CDR3 is TGTGCCATCAGTGAGCCAGGCGCTCAGCCCCAGCATTTT.

The V call is TRBV4-1, the J call TRBJ1-6; 8 bases are a match to TRBD1. V was clipped by 3 bases and J by 9 bases; unmatched bases: 4. The CDR3 totals 14 residues. From germline, CDR1 is MGHRA and CDR2 YSYEKL. CDR3 sequence (DNA): TGCGCCAGCAGCCACACGGACAGGGTTTCACCCCTCCACTTT. It codes for CASSHTDRVSPLHF.

This chain links TRBV9 with TRBJ2-3; D is unclear. The germline V and J ends were trimmed by 2 bases and 0 bases, with 13 bases remaining between them. CDR3 length: 16 amino acids. The germline V gene has CDR1 SGDLS and CDR2 YYNGEE. CDR3 loop: CASSVLGYGSTDTQYF. For the CDR3, the DNA is TGTGCCAGCAGCGTTCTCGGTTACGGGAGCACAGATACGCAGTATTTT.

This chain links TRBV10-3 with TRBJ2-7; 9 positions match TRBD1. Germline V CDR1 and CDR2: ENHRY, SYGVKD. The J segment lost 6 bases and the V segment lost 8 bases, leaving 8 bases of the junction unmatched. This CDR3 comprises 13 residues. The CDR3 coding sequence is TGTGCCATCTCCGGGACAGGGTGGGGCGAGCAGTACTTC. This encodes CAISGTGWGEQYF.

The chain joins TRBV5-4 to TRBJ1-1; D ambiguous. V shed 5 bases and J shed 0 bases, with 14 bases lying between them. Germline values: CDR1 SGHNT, CDR2 YYREEE (reference sequence). The CDR3 sequence is 15 residues long. CDR3 in amino acids: CASRPARGMNTEAFF. The CDR3 DNA is TGTGCCAGCAGACCTGCACGCGGTATGAACACTGAAGCTTTCTTT.

J is TRBJ2-3 and V is TRBV4-1, with TRBD2 identical over 12 bases. V shed 0 bases, J shed 0 bases, and the junction held 10 bases outside the gene matches. CDR3 length: 20 residues. From germline, CDR1 is MGHRA and CDR2 YSYEKL. CDR3 nucleotides: TGCGCCAGCAGCCAAGAAGTACTAGCGGGGGGCCTCTTGAGCACAGATACGCAGTATTTT. The encoded protein is CASSQEVLAGGLLSTDTQYF.

V usage is TRBV2 and J usage is TRBJ1-4; D possibly corresponds to TRBD1 (5 bases). CDR1 and CDR2 (germline): SNHLY, FYNNEI. This CDR3 has 14 amino acids. Deletions cut 7 bases from V and 6 bases from J, with 15 bases between. CDR3 DNA sequence: TGTGCCAGCACTCGAGAGGGAGGGGATGAAAAACTGTTTTTT. Translated: CASTREGGDEKLFF.

This clone has only a few counts. The genes are TRBV5-4 and TRBJ2-7; TRBD1 matches 8 bases. The V gene's germline CDR1 is SGHNT and CDR2 YYREEE (reference sequence). This CDR3 spans 15 amino acids. V shed 4 bases and J 4 bases; nucleotides not matched to a gene: 10. The CDR3 is CASSVTGTGPYEQYF. Here the CDR3 DNA reads TGTGCCAGCAGCGTTACCGGGACAGGACCGTACGAGCAGTACTTC.

V is TRBV4-3 and J is TRBJ2-1; possible D gene TRBD1, 5 bases. Germline CDR1 reads LGHNA; CDR2 reads YSLEER. This CDR3 region has 16 residues. Trimming removed 3 bases at V and 0 bases at J, with 12 bases between. The chain's CDR3 is CASSQEQVYSYNEQFF. In DNA, the CDR3 is TGCGCCAGCAGCCAGGAACAGGTTTACTCCTACAATGAGCAGTTCTTC.

This clone showed up just a few times. This sequence joins TRBV5-8 and TRBJ1-5; 7 bases map to TRBD1. The germline CDR1 and CDR2 sequences are SGHTS and YDEGEE. The CDR3 extends over 16 amino acids. V trimming: 5 bases; J trimming: 4 bases; junction bases outside the gene matches: 12. The CDR3 loop reads CASRHSQGVGNQPQHF. DNA for the CDR3: TGTGCCAGCAGGCACTCTCAGGGGGTTGGGAATCAGCCCCAGCATTTT.

This sequence joins TRBV5-8 and TRBJ1-2, with TRBD1 as a possible D gene (5 bases). CDR1 and CDR2 (germline): SGHTS, YDEGEE. The CDR3 totals 14 residues. Trimming shortened V by 0 bases and J by 4 bases, and 10 bases separated the two germline ends. CDR3 bases: TGTGCCAGCAGCTTGGGGCAGGGCGGCTATGGCTACACCTTC. Amino acids: CASSLGQGGYGYTF.

J is TRBJ2-1 and V is TRBV2; D is perhaps TRBD1 (6 bases). V was trimmed by 1 base and J by 6 bases, leaving 7 bases between them. Germline V gene data show CDR1 as SNHLY and CDR2 as FYNNEI. The CDR3 covers 13 residues. The CDR3 here is CASSEDRANEQFF. DNA for the CDR3: TGTGCCAGCAGTGAAGACAGGGCCAATGAGCAGTTCTTC.

The V and J genes are TRBV14 and TRBJ2-1, with 7 bases identical to TRBD2. In germline, CDR1 is SGHDN, CDR2 FVKESK. This CDR3 is built from 15 residues. The trim removed 1 base at V and 4 bases at J, leaving 4 bases unmatched. CDR3 coding DNA: TGTGCCAGCAGCCAAGCGGTGGGGGGGTACAATGAGCAGTTCTTC. Its protein is CASSQAVGGYNEQFF.

The chain combines TRBV18 with TRBJ2-3; D is unclear. In germline, CDR1 is KGHSH, CDR2 LQKENI. This CDR3 contains 13 residues. V was cut by 2 bases and J by 4 bases, with 7 bases left in between. CDR3 sequence reads: CASSPGEADTQYF. The CDR3 DNA reads as TGTGCCAGCTCACCAGGAGAGGCAGATACGCAGTATTTT.

This chain joins TRBV5-6 and TRBJ2-5; 10 nucleotides match TRBD2. This CDR3 contains 15 residues. V shed 2 bases, J shed 0 bases, and the junction held 1 base outside the gene matches. The V gene's germline CDR1 is SGHDT and CDR2 YYEEEE. This chain's CDR3 is CASSFTSGDQETQYF. DNA of the CDR3: TGTGCCAGCAGCTTCACTAGCGGGGACCAAGAGACCCAGTACTTC.

The V call is TRBV19, the J call TRBJ2-3; D possibly corresponds to TRBD2 (7 bases). The CDR3 spans 15 residues. Trimming removed 7 bases at V and 2 bases at J, with 16 bases between. The germline V gene encodes CDR1 LNHDA and CDR2 SQIVND (reference sequence). This chain's CDR3 is CASTLGGAYTDTQYF. CDR3 DNA sequence: TGTGCCAGTACATTAGGGGGGGCCTACACAGATACGCAGTATTTT.

This clone was picked up one time. The chain joins TRBV30 to TRBJ1-1; D ambiguous. CDR1 is GTSNPN and CDR2 is SVGIG in the germline V gene (reference sequence). The CDR3 runs 11 residues. V was clipped by 2 bases and J by 11 bases, with 12 bases between them. The CDR3 spells CAWSPEVVAFF. The CDR3 DNA reads as TGTGCCTGGAGTCCTGAAGTAGTGGCTTTCTTT.